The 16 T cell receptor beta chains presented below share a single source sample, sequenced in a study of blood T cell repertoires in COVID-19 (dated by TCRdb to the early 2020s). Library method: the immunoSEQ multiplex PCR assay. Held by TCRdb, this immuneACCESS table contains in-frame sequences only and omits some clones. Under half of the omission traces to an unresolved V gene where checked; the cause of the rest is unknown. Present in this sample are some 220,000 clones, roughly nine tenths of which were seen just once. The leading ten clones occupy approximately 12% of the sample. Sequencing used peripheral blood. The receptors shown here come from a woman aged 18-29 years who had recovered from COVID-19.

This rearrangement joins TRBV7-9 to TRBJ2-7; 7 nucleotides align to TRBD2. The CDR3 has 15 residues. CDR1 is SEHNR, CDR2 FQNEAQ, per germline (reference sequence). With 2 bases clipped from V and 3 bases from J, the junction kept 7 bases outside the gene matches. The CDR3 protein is CASSLSAREYYEQYF. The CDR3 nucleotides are TGTGCCAGCAGCTTATCTGCGCGGGAGTACTACGAGCAGTACTTC.

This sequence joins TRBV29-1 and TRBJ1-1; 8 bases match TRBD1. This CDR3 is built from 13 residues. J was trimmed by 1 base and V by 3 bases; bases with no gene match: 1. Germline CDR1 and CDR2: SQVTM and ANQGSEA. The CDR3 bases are TGCAGCGTTGAGCAGGGGGCGAACACTGAAGCTTTCTTT. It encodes CSVEQGANTEAFF.

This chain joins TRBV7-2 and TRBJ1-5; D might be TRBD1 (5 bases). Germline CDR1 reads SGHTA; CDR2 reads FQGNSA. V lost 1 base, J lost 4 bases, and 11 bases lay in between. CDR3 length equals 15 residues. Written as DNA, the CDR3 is TGTGCCAGCAGCTTAGAAGCCCAGGGAAATCAGCCCCAGCATTTT. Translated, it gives CASSLEAQGNQPQHF.

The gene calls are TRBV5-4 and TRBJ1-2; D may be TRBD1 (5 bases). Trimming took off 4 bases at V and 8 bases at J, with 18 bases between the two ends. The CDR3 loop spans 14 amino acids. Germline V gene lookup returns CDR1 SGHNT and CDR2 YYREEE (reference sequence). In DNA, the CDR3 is TGTGCCAGCAGCCTCCGGGGGGGAGGCGGGGGCTACACCTTC. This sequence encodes CASSLRGGGGGYTF.

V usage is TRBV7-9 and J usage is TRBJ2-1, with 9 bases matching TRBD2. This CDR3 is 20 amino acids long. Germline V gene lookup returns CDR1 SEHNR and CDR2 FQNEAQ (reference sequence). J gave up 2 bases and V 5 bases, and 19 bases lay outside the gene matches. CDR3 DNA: TGTGCCAGCAGCACGCCGCCTAGTCCCACTAGCGGGCAACCCTACAATGAGCAGTTCTTC. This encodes CASSTPPSPTSGQPYNEQFF. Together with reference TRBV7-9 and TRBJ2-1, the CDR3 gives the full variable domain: DTGVSQNPRHKITKRGQNVTFRCDPISEHNRLYWYRQTLGQGPEFLTYFQNEAQLEKSRLLSDRFSAERPKGSFSTLEIQRTEQGDSAMYLCASSTPPSPTSGQPYNEQFFGPGTRLTVL.

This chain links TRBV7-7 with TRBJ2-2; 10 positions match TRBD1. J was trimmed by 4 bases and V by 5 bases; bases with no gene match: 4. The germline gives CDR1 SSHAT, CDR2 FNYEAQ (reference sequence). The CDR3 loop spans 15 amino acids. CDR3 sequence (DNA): TGTGCCAGCAGCCCTGGACAGGGGGGCACCGGGGAGCTGTTTTTT. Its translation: CASSPGQGGTGELFF.

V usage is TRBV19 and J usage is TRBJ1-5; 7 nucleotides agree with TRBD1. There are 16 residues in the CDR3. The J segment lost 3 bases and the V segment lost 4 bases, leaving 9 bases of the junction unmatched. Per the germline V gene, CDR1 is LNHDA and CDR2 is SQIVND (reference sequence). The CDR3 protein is CASSRGQLAANQPQHF. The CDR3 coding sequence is TGTGCCAGTAGTAGGGGACAGTTAGCAGCCAATCAGCCCCAGCATTTT. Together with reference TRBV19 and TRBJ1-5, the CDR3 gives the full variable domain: DGGITQSPKYLFRKEGQNVTLSCEQNLNHDAMYWYRQDPGQGLRLIYYSQIVNDFQKGDIAEGYSVSREKKESFPLTVTSAQKNPTAFYLCASSRGQLAANQPQHFGDGTRLSIL.

In DNA form, the CDR3 reads TGTGCCAGCAGTTACCCGGGACAGGGCAATCAGCCCCAGCATTTT. As protein: CASSYPGQGNQPQHF. V and J are TRBV6-2 or TRBV6-3 and TRBJ1-5; 8 bases are shared with TRBD1. Germline CDR1 MNHEY, CDR2 SVGEGT. CDR3 length: 15 amino acids. Trimming cost V 2 bases and J 2 bases; bases outside gene matches: 2.

CDR3 in amino acids: CASSHGDRATNEKLFF. The CDR3 coding sequence is TGCGCCAGCAGCCACGGGGACAGAGCAACTAATGAAAAACTGTTTTTT. The chain recombines TRBV5-1 with TRBJ1-4, with 7 bases that match TRBD1. Germline CDR1 reads SGHRS; CDR2 reads YFSETQ. Trimming at V came to 4 bases and at J to 0 bases, leaving 6 bases not matched to a gene. CDR3 size: 16 residues. Based on the CDR3 plus reference TRBV5-1 and TRBJ1-4, the full variable domain is KAGVTQTPRYLIKTRGQQVTLSCSPISGHRSVSWYQQTPGQGLQFLFEYFSETQRNKGNFPGRFSGRQFSNSRSEMNVSTLELGDSALYLCASSHGDRATNEKLFFGSGTQLSVL.

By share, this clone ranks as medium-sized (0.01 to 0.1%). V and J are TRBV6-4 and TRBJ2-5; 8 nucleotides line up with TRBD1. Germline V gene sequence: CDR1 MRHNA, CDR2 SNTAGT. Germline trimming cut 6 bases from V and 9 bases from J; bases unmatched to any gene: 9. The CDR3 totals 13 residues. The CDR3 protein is CASRDSETGAQYF. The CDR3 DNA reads TGTGCCAGCAGAGATTCTGAGACAGGGGCCCAGTACTTC.

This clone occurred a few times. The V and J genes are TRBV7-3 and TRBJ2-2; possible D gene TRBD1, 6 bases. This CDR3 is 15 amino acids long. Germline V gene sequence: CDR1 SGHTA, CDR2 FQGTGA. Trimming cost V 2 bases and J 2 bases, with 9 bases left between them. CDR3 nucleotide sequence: TGTGCCAGCAGCTTAGGCAGGGGAAACACCGGGGAGCTGTTTTTT. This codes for CASSLGRGNTGELFF.

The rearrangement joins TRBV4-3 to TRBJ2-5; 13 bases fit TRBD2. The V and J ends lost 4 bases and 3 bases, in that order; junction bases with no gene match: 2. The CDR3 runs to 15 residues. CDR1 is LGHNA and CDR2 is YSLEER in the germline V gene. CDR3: CASSPGTSGKETQYF. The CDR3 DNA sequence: TGCGCCAGCAGCCCAGGGACTAGCGGGAAAGAGACCCAGTACTTC.

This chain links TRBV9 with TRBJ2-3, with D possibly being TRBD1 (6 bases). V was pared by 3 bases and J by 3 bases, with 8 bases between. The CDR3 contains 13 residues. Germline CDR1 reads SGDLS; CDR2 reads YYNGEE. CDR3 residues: CASSATGTDTQYF. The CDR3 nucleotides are TGTGCCAGCAGCGCTACAGGGACAGATACGCAGTATTTT. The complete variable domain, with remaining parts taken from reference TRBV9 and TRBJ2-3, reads DSGVTQTPKHLITATGQRVTLRCSPRSGDLSVYWYQQSLDQGLQFLIQYYNGEERAKGNILERFSAQQFPDLHSELNLSSLELGDSALYFCASSATGTDTQYFGPGTRLTVL.

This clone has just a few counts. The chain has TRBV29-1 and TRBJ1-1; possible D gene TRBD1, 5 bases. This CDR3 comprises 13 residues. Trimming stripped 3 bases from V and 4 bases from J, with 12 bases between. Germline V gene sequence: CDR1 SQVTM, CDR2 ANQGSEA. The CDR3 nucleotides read TGCAGCGTTGATCGGGGGTCGAGCACTGAAGCTTTCTTT. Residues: CSVDRGSSTEAFF. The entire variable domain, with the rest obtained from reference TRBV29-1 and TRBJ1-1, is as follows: SAVISQKPSRDICQRGTSLTIQCQVDSQVTMMFWYRQQPGQSLTLIATANQGSEATYESGFVIDKFPISRPNLTFSTLTVSNMSPEDSSIYLCSVDRGSSTEAFFGQGTRLTVV.

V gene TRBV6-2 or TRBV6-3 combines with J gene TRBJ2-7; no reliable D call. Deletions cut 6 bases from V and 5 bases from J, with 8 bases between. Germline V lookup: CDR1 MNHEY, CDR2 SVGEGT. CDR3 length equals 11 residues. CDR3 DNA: TGTGCCAGCAGCCATACTAACGAGCAGTACTTC. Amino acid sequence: CASSHTNEQYF.

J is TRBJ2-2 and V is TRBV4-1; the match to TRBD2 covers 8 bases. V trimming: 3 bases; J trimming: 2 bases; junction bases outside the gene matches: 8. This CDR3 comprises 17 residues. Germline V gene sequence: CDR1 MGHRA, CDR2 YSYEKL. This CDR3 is CASSQEGLAGNTGELFF. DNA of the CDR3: TGCGCCAGCAGCCAGGAAGGACTAGCCGGCAACACCGGGGAGCTGTTTTTT.